Listed below are T cell receptor beta chains from one sample, sequenced in a study of blood T cell repertoires in COVID-19. The protocol was immunoSEQ multiplex PCR, while the TCRdb copy is restricted to in-frame clones and leaves out a portion. The table shows about 290,000 clones, with roughly 91% occurring only once. Sequences were obtained from peripheral blood. The source of these receptors is a man aged 35 to 55 with acute or convalescent COVID-19. CDR3s include the opening cysteine and the closing phenylalanine or tryptophan. The order of the fields is J gene, V gene, D gene, clone size, CDR3 protein, CDR3 DNA. D genes are given only for firm matches. Expanded clones get a size class; other rows say once, few or many, or leave the size out.

TRBJ1-2 | TRBV2 | TRBD1 | NA | CASSAGQGGYGYTF | TGTGCCAGCAGTGCGGGACAGGGTGGGTATGGCTACACCTTC
TRBJ1-2 | TRBV14 | NA | NA | CASSNGRGYGYTF | TGTGCCAGCAGCAACGGACGGGGCTATGGCTACACCTTC
TRBJ1-3 | TRBV5-1 | NA | NA | CASSRDTLSSGNTIYF | TGCGCCAGCAGCCGGGACACACTATCCTCTGGAAACACCATATATTTT
TRBJ2-1 | TRBV3-1/TRBV3-2 | NA | NA | CASSLRSGVDNEQFF | TGTGCCAGCAGCCTCCGATCAGGGGTTGACAATGAGCAGTTCTTC
TRBJ2-3 | TRBV4-2 | NA | NA | CASSQLPGDTQYF | TGTGCCAGCAGCCAACTCCCGGGGGATACGCAGTATTTT
TRBJ1-1 | TRBV12-5 | NA | NA | CASGLARDWGGTEAFF | TGTGCTAGTGGTTTGGCTAGGGACTGGGGTGGGACTGAAGCTTTCTTT
TRBJ2-2 | TRBV19 | TRBD2 | NA | CASSIRTSGGARGELFF | TGTGCCAGTAGTATACGAACTAGCGGGGGGGCACGCGGGGAGCTGTTTTTT
TRBJ1-5 | TRBV19 | NA | NA | CASSSQGYSNQPQHF | TGTGCCAGTAGTTCTCAGGGTTATAGCAATCAGCCCCAGCATTTT
TRBJ2-7 | TRBV28 | NA | NA | CASSSEGSNSYEQYF | TGTGCCAGCAGTTCGGAGGGGTCTAACTCCTACGAGCAGTACTTC
TRBJ2-3 | TRBV18 | NA | NA | CASSPGAAHTDTQYF | TGTGCCAGCTCACCAGGAGCGGCCCACACAGATACGCAGTATTTT
TRBJ2-1 | TRBV9 | TRBD2 | once | CASSQSGGSSYNEQFF | TGTGCCAGCAGCCAAAGCGGGGGGAGCTCCTACAATGAGCAGTTCTTC
TRBJ1-4 | TRBV5-1 | NA | NA | CASSLGFIEEEKLFF | TGCGCCAGCAGCTTGGGTTTTATCGAGGAAGAAAAACTGTTTTTT
TRBJ1-3 | TRBV2 | NA | NA | CASAGLNGNTIYF | TGTGCCAGCGCCGGGTTAAATGGAAACACCATATATTTT
TRBJ1-2 | TRBV11-2 | NA | NA | CASRPNPQGKVNYGYTF | TGTGCCAGCAGACCTAATCCACAGGGAAAGGTTAACTATGGCTACACCTTC
TRBJ2-7 | TRBV5-4 | NA | NA | CASSLGGSPYEQYF | TGTGCCAGCAGCTTGGGCGGGTCCCCCTACGAGCAGTACTTC
TRBJ2-7 | TRBV11-2 | TRBD1 | NA | CASSPGWDRAGYEQYF | TGTGCCAGCAGCCCGGGATGGGACAGGGCAGGGTACGAGCAGTACTTC
TRBJ1-2 | TRBV15 | NA | once | CATSRPGYGYTF | TGTGCCACCAGCAGGCCGGGCTATGGCTACACCTTC
TRBJ1-1 | TRBV2 | NA | NA | CASSVIHTEAFF | TGTGCCAGCAGTGTTATTCACACTGAAGCTTTCTTT
TRBJ1-5 | TRBV2 | NA | NA | CASGRSTGNQPQHF | TGTGCCAGCGGAAGGTCCACAGGGAATCAGCCCCAGCATTTT
TRBJ2-5 | TRBV27 | TRBD2 | NA | CASSLSGLAGGPKTQYF | TGTGCCAGCAGTTTATCGGGACTAGCGGGGGGGCCGAAGACCCAGTACTTC
TRBJ1-2 | TRBV3-1/TRBV3-2 | NA | NA | CASSQTGANYGYTF | TGTGCCAGCAGCCAAACAGGTGCTAACTATGGCTACACCTTC
TRBJ1-2 | TRBV7-8 | NA | NA | CASSLATALPYGYTF | TGTGCCAGCAGCTTAGCGACAGCGCTTCCCTATGGCTACACCTTC
TRBJ2-1 | TRBV20-1 | NA | once | CSASSVGDGSYNEQFF | TGCAGTGCTAGTTCGGTAGGGGATGGGTCCTACAATGAGCAGTTCTTC
TRBJ2-7 | TRBV3-1/TRBV3-2 | TRBD1 | NA | CASSQDVGQGIYEQYF | TGTGCCAGCAGCCAAGATGTAGGACAGGGGATCTACGAGCAGTACTTC
TRBJ1-5 | TRBV2 | NA | NA | CASSENSDQPQHF | TGTGCCAGCAGTGAAAACTCGGATCAGCCCCAGCATTTT
TRBJ1-1 | TRBV6-6 | NA | NA | CASSYGEGTEAFF | TGTGCCAGCAGTTACGGGGAGGGAACTGAAGCTTTCTTT
TRBJ1-5 | TRBV5-1 | NA | once | CASSLNGVNQPQHF | TGCGCCAGCAGCTTAAACGGAGTCAATCAGCCCCAGCATTTT
TRBJ2-3 | TRBV3-1/TRBV3-2 | NA | once | CASSPRGTDTQYF | TGTGCCAGCAGCCCGCGTGGCACAGATACGCAGTATTTT
TRBJ2-7 | TRBV10-3 | TRBD1 | NA | CATLSSGTGASYEQYF | TGTGCCACCCTTTCGTCCGGGACAGGCGCTTCCTACGAGCAGTACTTC
TRBJ1-4 | TRBV5-8 | NA | NA | CASSLDREGEKLFF | TGTGCCAGCAGCTTGGACAGGGAAGGTGAAAAACTGTTTTTT
TRBJ2-1 | TRBV9 | TRBD2 | once | CASSSGLAGWDEQFF | TGTGCCAGCAGCTCGGGACTAGCGGGGTGGGATGAGCAGTTCTTC
TRBJ1-2 | TRBV19 | TRBD1 | NA | CASRPTDREHGYTF | TGTGCCAGTAGGCCGACCGACAGGGAGCATGGCTACACCTTC
TRBJ2-7 | TRBV5-4 | NA | NA | CASSLGTGYEQYF | TGTGCCAGCAGCTTGGGGACTGGATACGAGCAGTACTTC